Each of the 9 T cell receptor beta chains below was sequenced from the same sample in a study of CD4 and CD8 cells across lung adenocarcinoma regions. TCRdb fed the PCR reads into MiXCR, producing one record per CDR3 protein. The table includes 20,000 or so distinct CDR3 sequences, about 50% detected once. Sequenced sample: CD8+ T cells from the margin of a lung tumor. These receptors were taken from a male donor with lung adenocarcinoma. The CD4 and CD8 labels of this study may be unreliable.

This clonotype was seen only once. Germline and junction disagree at one end, which may indicate a read error. The chain links TRBV6-1 to TRBJ2-3; D call uncertain. Per germline, CDR1 MNHNS and CDR2 SASEGT. The CDR3 contains 14 residues. The CDR3 region is CAGSERRGPETQYF. In nucleotides, the CDR3 is TGTGCGGGCAGTGAACGCCGAGGCCCAGAGACGCAGTATTTT.

This chain uses TRBV6-1 with TRBJ2-5; 8 nucleotides align to TRBD2. The CDR3 has 14 residues. V lost 6 bases, J lost 5 bases, and 8 bases stayed unmatched. Germline V gene sequence: CDR1 MNHNS, CDR2 SASEGT. In DNA form, the CDR3 reads TGTGCCAGCAGACCAGCGGGAGCACTTGAGACCCAGTACTTC. The encoded protein is CASRPAGALETQYF.

This sequence joins TRBV6-1 and TRBJ2-2; 10 bases agree with TRBD1. Germline V gene sequence: CDR1 MNHNS, CDR2 SASEGT. The V gene end was trimmed by 6 bases and the J gene end by 3 bases; junction bases not matched to a gene: 4. The CDR3 contains 15 residues. The chain's CDR3 is CASSAGTGDTGELFF. For the CDR3, the DNA is TGTGCCAGCAGCGCCGGGACAGGGGACACCGGGGAGCTGTTTTTT.

The sample holds many counts of this clonotype. The CDR3 loop reads CASSGGQGGYEQYF. The CDR3 DNA follows: TGTGCCAGCAGTGGGGGACAGGGAGGCTACGAGCAGTACTTC. The rearrangement joins TRBV6-1 to TRBJ2-1; 9 bases map to TRBD1. Near its end, the DNA agrees better with TRBJ2-7, so the J call may be wrong. CDR3 length equals 14 residues. The V gene's germline CDR1 is MNHNS and CDR2 SASEGT.

This chain connects TRBV6-1 to TRBJ2-3, with D unclear. The J call may be in error: the DNA end matches TRBJ2-5 better. The CDR3 spans 13 residues. Per germline, CDR1 MNHNS and CDR2 SASEGT. This CDR3 reads CASSANREQTQYF. For the CDR3, the DNA is TGTGCCAGCAGTGCTAATCGAGAACAGACCCAGTACTTC.

Relative to its sample, this clonotype is medium-sized. This chain joins TRBV6-5 and TRBJ2-2; 12 bases line up with TRBD2. Germline CDR1 is MNHEY and CDR2 is SVGAGI. This CDR3 contains 16 residues. The trim removed 3 bases at V and 5 bases at J, leaving 4 bases unmatched. The CDR3 DNA reads as TGTGCCAGCAGTTATTGGCTAGCGGGAGGGACCGGGGAGCTGTTTTTT. Residues: CASSYWLAGGTGELFF.

The gene calls are TRBV4-1 and TRBJ2-7; D not certain. Trimming removed 0 bases from V and 0 bases from J, with 12 bases in between. Germline V gene lookup returns CDR1 MGHRA and CDR2 YSYEKL. The CDR3 is 16 amino acids. CDR3 sequence: CASSQEYPNYSYEQYF. In DNA, the CDR3 is TGCGCCAGCAGCCAAGAATACCCAAATTACTCCTACGAGCAGTACTTC.

In this sample, this clonotype turned up a few times. The J gene is TRBJ2-1, the V gene TRBV27, with unresolved D. Germline V gives CDR1 MNHEY, CDR2 SMNVEV (reference sequence). There are 16 residues in the CDR3. V lost 7 bases and J 2 bases, leaving 18 bases between the germline ends. The CDR3 reads CASTGLSLTTYNEQFF. The CDR3 coding sequence is TGTGCCAGCACGGGCCTCTCCCTTACAACCTACAATGAGCAGTTCTTC.

The chain uses TRBV6-1 and TRBJ2-4; 8 nucleotides match TRBD2. Losses at the gene ends were 8 bases for V and 13 bases for J; bases not matched to a gene: 19. CDR1 is MNHNS and CDR2 is SASEGT in the germline V gene. This CDR3 comprises 15 residues. CDR3 amino acids: CASSTVGLAKDTQYF. CDR3 DNA sequence: TGTGCCAGCTCCACGGTCGGACTAGCCAAAGACACGCAGTACTTC.